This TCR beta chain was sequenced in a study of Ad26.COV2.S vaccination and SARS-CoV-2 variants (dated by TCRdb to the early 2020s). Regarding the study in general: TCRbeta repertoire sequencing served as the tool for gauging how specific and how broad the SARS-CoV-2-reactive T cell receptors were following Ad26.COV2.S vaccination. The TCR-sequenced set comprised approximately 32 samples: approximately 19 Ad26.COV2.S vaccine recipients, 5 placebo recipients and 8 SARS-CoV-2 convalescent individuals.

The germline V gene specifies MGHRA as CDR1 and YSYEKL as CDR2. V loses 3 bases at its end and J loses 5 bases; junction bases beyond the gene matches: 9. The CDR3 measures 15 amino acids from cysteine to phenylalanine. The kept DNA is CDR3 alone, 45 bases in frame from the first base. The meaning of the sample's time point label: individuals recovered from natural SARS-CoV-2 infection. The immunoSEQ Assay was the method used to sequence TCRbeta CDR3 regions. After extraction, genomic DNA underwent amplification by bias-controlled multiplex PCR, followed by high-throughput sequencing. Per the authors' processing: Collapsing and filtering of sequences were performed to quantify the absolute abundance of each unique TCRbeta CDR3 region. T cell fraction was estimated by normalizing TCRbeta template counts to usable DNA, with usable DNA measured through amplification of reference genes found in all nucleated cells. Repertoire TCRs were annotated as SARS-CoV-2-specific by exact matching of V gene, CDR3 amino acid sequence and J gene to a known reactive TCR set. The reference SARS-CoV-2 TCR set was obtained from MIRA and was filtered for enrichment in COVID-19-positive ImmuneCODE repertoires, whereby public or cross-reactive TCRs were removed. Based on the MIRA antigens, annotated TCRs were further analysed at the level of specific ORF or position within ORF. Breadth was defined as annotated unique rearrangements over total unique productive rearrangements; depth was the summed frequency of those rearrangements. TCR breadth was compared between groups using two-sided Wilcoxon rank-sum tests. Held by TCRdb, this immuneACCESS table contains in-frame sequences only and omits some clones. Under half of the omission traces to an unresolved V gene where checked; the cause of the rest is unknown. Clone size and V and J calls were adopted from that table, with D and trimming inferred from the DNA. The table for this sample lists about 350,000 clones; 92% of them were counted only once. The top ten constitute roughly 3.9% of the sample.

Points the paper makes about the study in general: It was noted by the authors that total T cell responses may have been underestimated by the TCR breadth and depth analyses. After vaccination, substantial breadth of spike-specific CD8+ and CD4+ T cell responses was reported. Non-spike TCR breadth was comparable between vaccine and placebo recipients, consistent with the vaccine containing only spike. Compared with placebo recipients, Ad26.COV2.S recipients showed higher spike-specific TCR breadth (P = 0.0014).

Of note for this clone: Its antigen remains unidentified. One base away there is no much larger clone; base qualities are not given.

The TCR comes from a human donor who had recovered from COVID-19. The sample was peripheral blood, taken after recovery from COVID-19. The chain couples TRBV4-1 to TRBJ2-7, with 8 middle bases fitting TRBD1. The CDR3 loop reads CASSHPNRGDNEQYF. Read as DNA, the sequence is TGCGCCAGCAGCCACCCCAACAGGGGGGACAACGAGCAGTACTTC.